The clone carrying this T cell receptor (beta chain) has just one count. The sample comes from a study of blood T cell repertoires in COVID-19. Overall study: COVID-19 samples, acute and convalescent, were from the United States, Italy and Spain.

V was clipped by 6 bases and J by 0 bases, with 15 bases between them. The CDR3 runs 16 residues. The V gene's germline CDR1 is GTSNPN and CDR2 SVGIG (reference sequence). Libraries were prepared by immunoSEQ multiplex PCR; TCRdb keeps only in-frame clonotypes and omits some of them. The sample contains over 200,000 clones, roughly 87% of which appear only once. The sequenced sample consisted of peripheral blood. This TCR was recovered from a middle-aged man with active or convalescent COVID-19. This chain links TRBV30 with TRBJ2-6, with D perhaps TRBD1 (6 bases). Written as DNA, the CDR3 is TGTGCCTGTCACGGACAGCGGAGCTCTGGGGCCAACGTCCTGACTTTC. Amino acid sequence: CACHGQRSSGANVLTF.